This T cell receptor (beta chain) was captured in a study of a mutant IDH1 vaccine in newly diagnosed glioma (dated by TCRdb to about 2021). Notes on the research overall: Vaccination was initiated 4-6 weeks after radiotherapy alone, or concurrently with temozolomide cycles in the chemotherapy-containing groups. Of the approximately 29 treated patients, around 60% were male and around 38% were female, and a mean age of approximately 40 years was recorded. Prior to enrollment, standard therapy consisting of radiotherapy alone, temozolomide alone, or radiochemotherapy with temozolomide had been administered to patients, with the combination being received by most patients. The week-35 safety follow-up was designated visit V12, and the week-47 end of study was designated visit V13. Peripheral blood was collected at six visits: V03 (baseline), V05, V07, V10, V12 and V13. Longitudinal TCRB deep sequencing was performed for about two dozen treated patients wherever samples were available for exploratory analyses.

General conclusions and limits of the study: PBMC samples for TCRB deep sequencing were selected based on availability. Pseudoprogression appeared unrelated to alterations in the top peripheral T cell clonotypes detected by TCRB sequencing. The authors noted that analyses of patient blood samples could not be reproduced because of sample limitations. Vaccine-induced immune responses across multiple MHC alleles were detected in roughly 94% of patients.

Explained via the paper, the time point label denotes: week 35, safety follow-up. Each vaccine dose was 300 ug of a 20-mer mutant IDH1 peptide in Montanide, given subcutaneously with topical imiquimod. Eight vaccinations were administered to patients in weeks 1, 3, 5, 7, 11, 15, 19 and 23, corresponding to visits V03 through V10. All donors had newly diagnosed IDH1-mutant astrocytomas of WHO grade 3 or 4 that showed loss of nuclear ATRX. The samples were drawn from NOA16, a multicentre, single-arm, open-label phase I trial in Germany that tested a mutant IDH1 peptide vaccine in humans for the first time. Genomic DNA for TCRB sequencing was extracted from EDTA blood using the DNeasy Blood and Tissue Kit. The library was made by the immunoSEQ multiplex PCR assay. Rearranged TCR beta chain sequences were amplified with the hsTCRB Kit following the manufacturer's protocol. Sequencing of TCRB libraries was carried out on an Illumina MiSeq. As for how the authors treated the data: Demultiplexing, trimming and gene mapping were performed with the kit vendor's proprietary platform. TCRdb re-hosts the immuneACCESS table, in-frame sequences only. Its copies lack some clones; in the studies checked, an unresolved V gene accounts for under half of them, and the cause for the rest is not known. V, J and clone size were drawn from that table, and D and trimming were deduced from the DNA. This sample comprises about 42,000 clones, about 83% of them detected only once. The top ten hold approximately 5.5% of the sample.

In regard to this clone: Its binding antigen is unknown. No clone much larger than this one lies a single base away; base qualities are absent.

Compared with germline, V lacks 4 bases and J lacks 1 base; bases without a gene match: 10. Based on the germline V gene, the CDR1 and CDR2 sequences are SGHDT and YYEEEE. The CDR3, cysteine through phenylalanine, is 17 amino acids long. The CDR3 DNA has 51 bases and is translated from base 1. The clonotype was recovered from a woman between 45 and 65 years old with glioma. This chain is built from TRBV5-6 and TRBJ2-3; a stretch of 9 junction bases matches TRBD1. Sample: PBMCs, taken from a glioma patient whose treatment included an IDH1 peptide vaccine. The CDR3 region has the sequence CASSGRGRDRGTDTQYF. The DNA sequence reads TGTGCCAGCAGCGGAAGAGGCCGGGACAGGGGCACAGATACGCAGTATTTT. Supplemented by the reference TRBV5-6 and TRBJ2-3 proteins around the CDR3, the complete variable domain is DAGVTQSPTHLIKTRGQQVTLRCSPKSGHDTVSWYQQALGQGPQFIFQYYEEEERQRGNFPDRFSGHQFPNYSSELNVNALLLGDSALYLCASSGRGRDRGTDTQYFGPGTRLTVL.